This T cell receptor beta chain was recovered during a study of glioma-infiltrating T cells. This CDR3 contains 18 residues. V was pared by 5 bases and J by 0 bases, with 16 bases of the junction left unmatched. Germline values: CDR1 MDHEN, CDR2 SYDVKM. This clonotype has at least ten counts. Using RNA template, CDR3s of TCR alpha and beta were amplified with iRepertoire arm-PCR. TCRdb passed the multiplex PCR reads through MiXCR, listing each CDR3 protein once. The table records approximately 45,000 distinct CDR3 sequences, around 22% of them present only once. The receptor was isolated from a human donor with low-grade glioma or glioblastoma, undergoing nonglioma brain surgery, or in good health (not recorded which). The chain uses TRBV28 and TRBJ2-7, with 7 bases lining up with TRBD1. Input material: glioma tissue, nonneoplastic brain tissue, or PBMCs (not recorded which). CDR3 amino acids: CASSDGTVATWSSYEQYV. DNA of the CDR3: TGTGCCAGCAGTGATGGGACAGTGGCCACTTGGAGCTCCTACGAGCAGTACGTC.